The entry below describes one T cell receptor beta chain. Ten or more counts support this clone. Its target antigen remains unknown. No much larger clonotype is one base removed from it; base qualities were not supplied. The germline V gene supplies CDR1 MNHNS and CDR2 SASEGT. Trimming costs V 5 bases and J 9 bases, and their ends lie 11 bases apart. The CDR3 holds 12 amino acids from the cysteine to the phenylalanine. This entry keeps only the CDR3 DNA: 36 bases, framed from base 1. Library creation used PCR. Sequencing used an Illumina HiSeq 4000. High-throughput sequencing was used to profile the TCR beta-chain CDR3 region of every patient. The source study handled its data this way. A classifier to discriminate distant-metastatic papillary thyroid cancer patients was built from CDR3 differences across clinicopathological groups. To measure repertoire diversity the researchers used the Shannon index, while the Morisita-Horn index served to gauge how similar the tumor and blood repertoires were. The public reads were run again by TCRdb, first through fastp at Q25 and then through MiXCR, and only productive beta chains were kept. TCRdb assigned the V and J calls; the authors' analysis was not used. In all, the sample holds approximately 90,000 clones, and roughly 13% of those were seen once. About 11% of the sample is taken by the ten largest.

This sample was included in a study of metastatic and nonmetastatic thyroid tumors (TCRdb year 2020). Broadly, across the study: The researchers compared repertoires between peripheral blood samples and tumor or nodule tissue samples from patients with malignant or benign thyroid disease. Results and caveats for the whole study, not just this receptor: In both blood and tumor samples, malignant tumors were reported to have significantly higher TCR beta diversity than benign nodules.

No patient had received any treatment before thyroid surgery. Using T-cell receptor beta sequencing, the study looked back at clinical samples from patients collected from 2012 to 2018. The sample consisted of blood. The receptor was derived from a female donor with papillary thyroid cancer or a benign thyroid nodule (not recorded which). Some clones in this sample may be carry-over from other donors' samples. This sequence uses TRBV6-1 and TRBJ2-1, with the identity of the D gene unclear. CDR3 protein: CASSYTTSEQFF. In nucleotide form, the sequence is TGTGCCAGCAGTTATACGACGAGTGAGCAGTTCTTC.